These 32 T cell receptor beta chains were sequenced from one sample in a study of lymphopenia after photon versus proton radiotherapy. Data came from immunoSEQ multiplex PCR; TCRdb stores just in-frame clones and leaves some out. Of some 29,000 clones in the sample, roughly 87% are singletons; the top ten hold approximately 50%. The material sequenced was peripheral blood, taken from a patient treated with proton-based radiotherapy. Receptors originate from a woman aged 60-75 years with cholangiocarcinoma. Some clones in this sample may be carry-over from other donors' samples.

The chain employs TRBV7-8 and TRBJ2-7; TRBD2 agrees at 10 bases. CDR1 and CDR2 (germline): SGHVS, FQNEAQ. Unmatched junction bases numbered 4, after V lost 3 bases and J lost 5 bases. The CDR3 length is 14 residues. CDR3: CASSFSGRRHEQYF. In DNA, the CDR3 is TGTGCCAGCAGCTTTAGCGGGAGGCGGCACGAGCAGTACTTC.

The chain combines TRBV7-3 with TRBJ2-5, with D hard to call. The V end lost 0 bases, the J end lost 5 bases, and 7 bases lay between the germline ends. The germline gives CDR1 SGHTA, CDR2 FQGTGA. This CDR3 contains 13 residues. CDR3: CASSLTSSETQYF. The CDR3, as DNA: TGTGCCAGCAGCTTAACGAGTTCTGAGACCCAGTACTTC.

This clone was detected a few times. This rearrangement joins TRBV2 to TRBJ2-2, with TRBD2 as a possible D gene (5 bases). Germline lookup yields CDR1 SNHLY and CDR2 FYNNEI. The CDR3 is 11 residues long. V was cut by 5 bases and J by 7 bases, with 5 bases left in between. CDR3 in amino acids: CASSTSGELFF. The CDR3 DNA reads TGTGCCAGCAGTACTAGCGGGGAGCTGTTTTTT.

The chain is built from TRBV28 and TRBJ2-3; 9 bases agree with TRBD2. The CDR3 extends over 20 amino acids. The trim removed 4 bases at V and 0 bases at J, leaving 17 bases unmatched. Germline loops: CDR1 MDHEN, CDR2 SYDVKM. The CDR3 sequence is CASSSRPWGGLATSTDTQYF. CDR3 DNA sequence: TGTGCCAGCAGTTCTCGCCCTTGGGGGGGACTAGCCACTAGCACAGATACGCAGTATTTT.

V gene TRBV7-8 combines with J gene TRBJ2-1; TRBD1 matches 7 bases. The germline V gene encodes CDR1 SGHVS and CDR2 FQNEAQ. The CDR3 is 15 amino acids. V trimming: 7 bases; J trimming: 0 bases; junction bases outside the gene matches: 6. The CDR3 DNA reads as TGTGCCAGCACGAGACAGGGCAACTCCTACAATGAGCAGTTCTTC. Protein: CASTRQGNSYNEQFF.

The gene calls are TRBV2 and TRBJ1-5, with D unresolved. The CDR3 contains 14 residues. Germline V gene sequence: CDR1 SNHLY, CDR2 FYNNEI. With 3 bases removed from V and 6 bases from J, the gap between germline ends came to 12 bases. The CDR3 loop is CASSDQLGVQPQHF. CDR3 DNA: TGTGCCAGCAGTGACCAGCTGGGTGTTCAGCCCCAGCATTTT.

The gene calls are TRBV5-1 and TRBJ2-1, with 7 positions matching TRBD2. The CDR3 length is 16 residues. J gave up 0 bases and V 0 bases, and 3 bases lay outside the gene matches. The V gene's germline CDR1 is SGHRS and CDR2 YFSETQ. The chain's CDR3 is CASSLGAGDSYNEQFF. CDR3 DNA sequence: TGCGCCAGCAGCTTGGGTGCGGGGGACTCCTACAATGAGCAGTTCTTC. Filled out from reference TRBV5-1 and TRBJ2-1, the complete variable domain reads KAGVTQTPRYLIKTRGQQVTLSCSPISGHRSVSWYQQTPGQGLQFLFEYFSETQRNKGNFPGRFSGRQFSNSRSEMNVSTLELGDSALYLCASSLGAGDSYNEQFFGPGTRLTVL.

This rearrangement joins TRBV9 to TRBJ2-3, with D hard to call. This CDR3 comprises 15 residues. Germline CDR1 SGDLS, CDR2 YYNGEE. The V end lost 3 bases, the J end lost 1 base, and 12 bases lay between the germline ends. CDR3 bases: TGTGCCAGCAGCGCTCCCTTCTCCCGCACAGATACGCAGTATTTT. Translation: CASSAPFSRTDTQYF.

The chain has TRBV6-5 and TRBJ2-7; D is uncertain. Between the trimmed V and J ends, which lost 4 bases and 1 base, there was a span of 11 bases. Germline CDR1 and CDR2: MNHEY and SVGAGI. The length of the CDR3 is 14 residues. CDR3 nucleotides: TGTGCCAGCAGTTCGGACCCCCGATCCTACGAGCAGTACTTC. Its protein is CASSSDPRSYEQYF.

This clone has only one observation. The chain combines TRBV10-3 with TRBJ1-3, with a weak D call TRBD1 (5 bases). V was cut by 2 bases and J by 4 bases, with 12 bases left in between. The germline V gene has CDR1 ENHRY and CDR2 SYGVKD. CDR3 length equals 15 residues. DNA for the CDR3: TGTGCCATCAGTGAGACGACAGTTAGGGGAAACACCATATATTTT. Its protein is CAISETTVRGNTIYF.

V is TRBV19 and J is TRBJ1-1; a weak D match, TRBD1 (5 bases). Deletions cut 7 bases from V and 1 base from J, with 16 bases between. The CDR3 is 15 amino acids. Per the germline V gene, CDR1 is LNHDA and CDR2 is SQIVND (reference sequence). For the CDR3, the DNA is TGTGCCAGTATCCCAACGGGACGGAGGAACACTGAAGCTTTCTTT. It specifies CASIPTGRRNTEAFF.

The chain is built from TRBV7-9 and TRBJ2-2; D not resolved. Germline V CDR1 and CDR2: SEHNR, FQNEAQ (reference sequence). The CDR3 has 14 amino acids. The V end was cut by 7 bases, the J end by 0 bases, with 9 bases between. Here the CDR3 reads CASTTYTNTGELFF. In nucleotides, the CDR3 is TGTGCCAGCACCACGTATACGAACACCGGGGAGCTGTTTTTT. Full variable domain (outside the CDR3, taken from reference TRBV7-9 and TRBJ2-2): DTGVSQNPRHKITKRGQNVTFRCDPISEHNRLYWYRQTLGQGPEFLTYFQNEAQLEKSRLLSDRFSAERPKGSFSTLEIQRTEQGDSAMYLCASTTYTNTGELFFGEGSRLTVL.

This clone turned up a few times. This chain links TRBV7-3 with TRBJ2-2; 9 bases agree with TRBD1. V lost 5 bases and J lost 4; bases outside the gene matches: 5. The germline V gene has CDR1 SGHTA and CDR2 FQGTGA. CDR3 length equals 15 residues. The CDR3: CASSPQGAVTGELFF. CDR3 bases: TGTGCCAGCAGCCCACAGGGGGCAGTCACCGGGGAGCTGTTTTTT.

The V and J genes are TRBV19 and TRBJ1-2; D call uncertain. Germline CDR1 is LNHDA and CDR2 is SQIVND (reference sequence). The CDR3 runs to 13 residues. Trimming cost V 3 bases and J 1 base, with 6 bases left between them. The CDR3 loop is CASSIGINYGYTF. In DNA, the CDR3 is TGTGCCAGTAGTATCGGGATTAACTATGGCTACACCTTC.

V and J are TRBV28 and TRBJ1-3; no clear D gene. The germline CDR1 and CDR2 sequences are MDHEN and SYDVKM. Trimming took off 8 bases at V and 0 bases at J, with 8 bases between the two ends. The CDR3 is 13 residues long. The DNA of the CDR3 is TGTGCCAGCTTAGGTGGCTCTGGAAACACCATATATTTT. Protein sequence: CASLGGSGNTIYF.

CDR3 amino acids: CASSRFTTAARMDEQFF. The CDR3 DNA sequence: TGCGCCAGCAGTCGATTTACTACGGCCGCACGGATGGATGAGCAGTTCTTC. The rearrangement links TRBV4-3 to TRBJ2-1, with D unresolved. Germline V gene data show CDR1 as LGHNA and CDR2 as YSLEER. Trimming left V 6 bases short and J 8 bases short, with 26 bases between. The CDR3 contains 17 residues.

V is TRBV7-2 and J is TRBJ2-7; 9 bases align to TRBD1. Losses at the gene ends were 1 base for V and 5 bases for J; bases not matched to a gene: 3. The CDR3 sequence is 14 residues long. CDR1 is SGHTA and CDR2 is FQGNSA in the germline V gene. The CDR3 coding sequence is TGTGCCAGCAGCTTAGTCGGGGACAGGGACGAGCAGTACTTC. It yields the protein CASSLVGDRDEQYF.

This clone has a handful of counts. The chain uses TRBV19 and TRBJ1-5, with TRBD1 matching over 11 bases. J gave up 3 bases and V 4 bases, and 5 bases lay outside the gene matches. The germline V gene has CDR1 LNHDA and CDR2 SQIVND (reference sequence). CDR3 length: 16 residues. The CDR3 reads CASSRGTGGNNQPQHF. In DNA, the CDR3 is TGTGCCAGTAGTAGGGGGACAGGGGGAAACAATCAGCCCCAGCATTTT.

This clone came up a few times. V usage is TRBV14 and J usage is TRBJ2-2; a weak D match, TRBD1 (5 bases). This CDR3 has 14 amino acids. Germline V CDR1 and CDR2: SGHDN, FVKESK. Trimming left V 4 bases short and J 4 bases short, with 10 bases between. The CDR3 coding sequence is TGTGCCAGCAGCCCAAACAGGATCACCGGGGAGCTGTTTTTT. Amino acid sequence: CASSPNRITGELFF.

The V call is TRBV4-1, the J call TRBJ1-4, with D unresolved. The CDR3 is 14 amino acids. The germline CDR1 and CDR2 sequences are MGHRA and YSYEKL. Trimming took 5 bases from V and 4 from J, leaving 11 bases between them. The CDR3 loop is CASSFRALNEKLFF. For the CDR3, the DNA is TGCGCCAGCAGCTTCCGGGCCCTTAATGAAAAACTGTTTTTT.

The chain is built from TRBV5-4 and TRBJ2-1; D perhaps matches TRBD2 (6 bases). This CDR3 is built from 17 residues. V lost 2 bases and J 0 bases, leaving 15 bases between the germline ends. The germline CDR1 and CDR2 sequences are SGHNT and YYREEE (reference sequence). CDR3 residues: CASSLTFGGGSYNEQFF. CDR3 bases: TGTGCCAGCAGCTTAACATTTGGGGGAGGCTCCTACAATGAGCAGTTCTTC.

The V and J genes are TRBV4-3 and TRBJ2-7; D is undetermined. CDR3 length equals 15 residues. Trimming removed 0 bases from V and 3 bases from J, with 12 bases in between. CDR1 LGHNA and CDR2 YSLEER come from the germline V gene. The CDR3 nucleotides read TGCGCCAGCAGCCAAGAGTGGATGGCACTCTACGAGCAGTACTTC. Protein sequence: CASSQEWMALYEQYF.

The chain uses TRBV29-1 and TRBJ2-7; D possibly corresponds to TRBD1 (5 bases). V was shortened by 2 bases and J by 4 bases, with 15 bases between the two germline ends. CDR1 is SQVTM, CDR2 ANQGSEA, per germline. CDR3 length: 14 amino acids. The CDR3 bases are TGCAGCGTTGAATCAGGGCTCGGTACTTACGAGCAGTACTTC. Its translation is CSVESGLGTYEQYF.

V is TRBV18 and J is TRBJ2-7; 8 bases match TRBD1. Germline CDR1 reads KGHSH; CDR2 reads LQKENI. The V segment lost 10 bases and the J segment 3 bases; nucleotides outside the gene matches: 14. The CDR3 has 15 residues. The CDR3 protein is CATGQRQGILYEQYF. CDR3 in DNA: TGTGCCACCGGACAAAGACAGGGGATACTCTACGAGCAGTACTTC.

The CDR3 protein is CASSSSSGGALYNEQFF. The CDR3 DNA reads TGTGCCAGCAGCTCCAGTAGCGGGGGGGCCCTCTACAATGAGCAGTTCTTC. The J gene is TRBJ2-1, the V gene TRBV5-4; 11 nucleotides line up with TRBD2. The CDR3 extends over 17 amino acids. V was clipped by 3 bases and J by 3 bases; unmatched bases: 8. Germline CDR1 SGHNT, CDR2 YYREEE (reference sequence).

The chain combines TRBV11-2 with TRBJ2-2; D is perhaps TRBD1 (5 bases). From germline, CDR1 is SGHAT and CDR2 FQNNGV. The CDR3 sequence is 13 residues long. The V and J ends lost 5 bases and 6 bases respectively, with 10 bases between them. The CDR3 loop is CASSPGFAGELFF. CDR3 nucleotide sequence: TGTGCCAGCAGCCCAGGGTTCGCCGGGGAGCTGTTTTTT.

The chain has TRBV7-2 and TRBJ1-5, with TRBD1 identical over 7 bases. The CDR3 is 13 residues long. In germline, CDR1 is SGHTA, CDR2 FQGNSA. V lost 6 bases and J lost 7; bases outside the gene matches: 6. CDR3 amino acids: CASRGTVGQPQHF. The CDR3, as DNA: TGTGCCAGCAGGGGGACAGTTGGGCAGCCCCAGCATTTT.

The rearrangement uses TRBV27 and TRBJ2-5; 9 bases fit TRBD1. The CDR3 extends over 15 amino acids. The germline V gene encodes CDR1 MNHEY and CDR2 SMNVEV (reference sequence). J was trimmed by 9 bases and V by 4 bases; bases with no gene match: 12. CDR3: CASSYSTGGRGAQYF. The CDR3 bases are TGTGCCAGCAGTTATAGCACAGGGGGCCGAGGGGCCCAGTACTTC.

The chain uses TRBV6-6 and TRBJ1-5; 9 bases align to TRBD1. Germline V gene lookup returns CDR1 MNHNY and CDR2 SVGAGI (reference sequence). V shed 5 bases, J shed 4 bases, and the junction held 9 bases outside the gene matches. The CDR3 contains 16 residues. CDR3 region: CASSKTDRGGNQPQHF. The DNA for the CDR3 is TGTGCCAGCAGTAAAACCGACAGGGGGGGGAATCAGCCCCAGCATTTT.

The chain recombines TRBV18 with TRBJ2-1; 7 bases are a match to TRBD1. Germline trimming cut 4 bases from V and 1 base from J; bases unmatched to any gene: 4. This CDR3 region has 15 residues. Germline lookup yields CDR1 KGHSH and CDR2 LQKENI. The CDR3, as DNA: TGTGCCAGCTCACGACGGGACAGTTCCTACAATGAGCAGTTCTTC. The encoded protein is CASSRRDSSYNEQFF.

The chain combines TRBV5-4 with TRBJ2-7; D is ambiguous. V was shortened by 1 base and J by 1 base, with 6 bases between the two germline ends. The CDR3 sequence is 13 residues long. Germline loops: CDR1 SGHNT, CDR2 YYREEE (reference sequence). CDR3: CASSLSLSYEQYF. The CDR3 DNA reads TGTGCCAGCAGCTTGAGCCTTTCCTACGAGCAGTACTTC.

This sequence joins TRBV27 and TRBJ2-1; 8 nucleotides line up with TRBD1. V shed 5 bases and J 8 bases; nucleotides not matched to a gene: 14. The CDR3 totals 16 residues. The germline CDR1 and CDR2 sequences are MNHEY and SMNVEV (reference sequence). The CDR3, as DNA: TGTGCCAGCAGTAAAGGACAGGGAAGTTTTCACCATGAGCAGTTCTTC. Translated: CASSKGQGSFHHEQFF.